This T cell receptor (beta chain) is from a study of CD8 T cell repertoires and HIV-1 epitope variants. Germline assignment: CDR1 LNHDA and CDR2 SQIVND (reference sequence). The CDR3 spans 12 residues. V shed 1 base and J shed 10 bases, with 10 bases lying between them. TCR beta CDR3 was sequenced at survey depth on immunoSEQ. The table came from immunoSEQ multiplex PCR; TCRdb's copy has only in-frame clones and leaves some out. The sample has 4,000 to 6,000 clones; about three fifths are singletons. As to this clone: Its matching antigen is unknown.

The sample was cultured CD8+ T cells derived from PBMCs. The sequence was collected from a male donor with HIV. The J gene is TRBJ2-5, the V gene TRBV19; no definite D call. The CDR3 nucleotides are TGTGCCAGTAGTATAGGCAACGAAGGCCAGTACTTC. Its protein product is CASSIGNEGQYF.